This is a list of T cell receptor beta chains from one sample in a study of blood T cell repertoires in COVID-19. The table came from immunoSEQ multiplex PCR; TCRdb's copy has only in-frame clones and leaves some out. Of roughly 250,000 clones detected, 80% to 90% appear once; the ten largest clones hold 2.4%. The sequenced sample consisted of PBMCs or T cells enriched from blood (not recorded which). The receptors were gathered from a young woman who had recovered from COVID-19. Both conserved end residues are part of each CDR3. D genes are given only for firm matches. Clone sizes are given selectively: once, few, many, or a class where the clone is expanded.

clone size	D gene	V gene	J gene	CDR3 DNA	CDR3 protein
.	TRBD1	TRBV29-1	TRBJ1-2	TGCAGCTCGGGACAGGATGGCTACACCTTC	CSSGQDGYTF
.	TRBD2	TRBV9	TRBJ2-3	TGTGCCAGCAGATCCGGGACTAGCTCAGATACGCAGTATTTT	CASRSGTSSDTQYF
.	.	TRBV5-1	TRBJ1-1	TGCGCCAGCAGCTTGGGAGTTTTGGTTGCGGAAAATGAAGCTTTCTTT	CASSLGVLVAENEAFF
.	TRBD1	TRBV7-7	TRBJ1-6	TGTGCTAGCAGCAACCGGGACAGAGTCGCCTCCCATTCCTCATATTCACCCCTCCACTTT	CASSNRDRVASHSSYSPLHF
.	.	TRBV5-1	TRBJ2-7	TGCGCCAGCAGCTTGACAGGGAGCTCCTACGAGCAGTACTTC	CASSLTGSSYEQYF
once	.	TRBV13	TRBJ1-6	TGTGCCAGCAACGTTCAGGGGCGTAATTCACCCCTCCACTTT	CASNVQGRNSPLHF
few	.	TRBV10-2	TRBJ2-7	TGCGCCAGCACGGCAGCGATAGGAGAGCAGTACTTC	CASTAAIGEQYF
.	.	TRBV19	TRBJ2-7	TGTGCCAGTAATCGCAGAGGCTCCTACGAGCAGTACTTC	CASNRRGSYEQYF
.	.	TRBV10-2	TRBJ2-3	TGCGCCAGCAGTGAAACTAGGGGGGATACGCAGTATTTT	CASSETRGDTQYF
.	TRBD1	TRBV7-9	TRBJ2-2	TGTGCCAGCAGCAATCAGGGGGCTTATGTCGGGGAGCTGTTTTTT	CASSNQGAYVGELFF
.	TRBD1	TRBV5-1	TRBJ1-1	TGCGCCAGCAGCTTGGGGACAGGGGCGAGGAACACTGAAGCTTTCTTT	CASSLGTGARNTEAFF
few	TRBD1	TRBV12-3/TRBV12-4	TRBJ1-1	TGTGCCAGCAGTTCTACAGGGGGCCCTGAAGCTTTCTTT	CASSSTGGPEAFF
.	.	TRBV19	TRBJ1-1	TGTGCCAGTAGTAGGCCGGGACAAAAGTTCATGAACACTGAAGCTTTCTTT	CASSRPGQKFMNTEAFF
.	.	TRBV5-1	TRBJ1-1	TGCGCCAGCAGCTTGGGAGGGCGAGGGAACACTGAAGCTTTCTTT	CASSLGGRGNTEAFF
once	TRBD1	TRBV5-6	TRBJ2-1	TGTGCCAGCAGCCCGGACAGGGGGCTTCTTGATGAGCAGTTCTTC	CASSPDRGLLDEQFF
.	TRBD2	TRBV24-1	TRBJ2-3	TGTGCCACCAGTGATCTCAATAGCGGGGCAGATACGCAGTATTTT	CATSDLNSGADTQYF
few	.	TRBV7-2	TRBJ2-7	TGTGCCAGCAGCTTGCGGGAACTGTACGAGCAGTACTTC	CASSLRELYEQYF
.	TRBD2	TRBV7-2	TRBJ2-1	TGTGCCAGCAGTCGCATAGCGGGGAAATTCTATGAGCAGTTCTTC	CASSRIAGKFYEQFF
.	.	TRBV27	TRBJ2-7	TGTGCCAGCAGTACACCCCCAGTCTACGAGCAGTACTTC	CASSTPPVYEQYF
.	TRBD2	TRBV19	TRBJ2-4	TGTGCCATCCCGTGGGGGGGAGCCAAAAACATTCAGTACTTC	CAIPWGGAKNIQYF
.	.	TRBV4-2	TRBJ2-2	TGTGCCACCCTTCCTAATCTGGGGCTGAACACCGGGGAGCTGTTTTTT	CATLPNLGLNTGELFF
.	.	TRBV5-1	TRBJ2-7	TGCGCCAGCAGGGGAGACTCCTACGAGCAGTACTTC	CASRGDSYEQYF